Listed here is a single T cell receptor (beta chain). Antigen specificity is unknown. These data belong to a study of blood T cells in healthy people across ages. Study-wide results and limits: Versus aged donors, long-lived donors had higher diversity and more naive CD4+ cells.

V lost 7 bases and J 4 bases, leaving 12 bases between the germline ends. The CDR3 is made up of 13 amino acids. In germline, CDR1 is SGHTA, CDR2 FQGNSA. Together with a sample-barcoded 5' primer, a J-beta primer mix was included in a second PCR lasting about 6 to 11 cycles. TCRdb called the 5' RACE reads again in MiXCR, with one record for every CDR3 protein. The profile shows over 1.5 million distinct CDR3 sequences, roughly 52% of them singletons. The source material was blood. The sequence was obtained from a woman in her forties in good health. This sequence joins TRBV7-2 and TRBJ2-3; possibly TRBD2 for D (6 bases). CDR3 in DNA: TGTGCCAGCACCCCCGGGAGCGCAGATACGCAGTATTTT. This codes for CASTPGSADTQYF.